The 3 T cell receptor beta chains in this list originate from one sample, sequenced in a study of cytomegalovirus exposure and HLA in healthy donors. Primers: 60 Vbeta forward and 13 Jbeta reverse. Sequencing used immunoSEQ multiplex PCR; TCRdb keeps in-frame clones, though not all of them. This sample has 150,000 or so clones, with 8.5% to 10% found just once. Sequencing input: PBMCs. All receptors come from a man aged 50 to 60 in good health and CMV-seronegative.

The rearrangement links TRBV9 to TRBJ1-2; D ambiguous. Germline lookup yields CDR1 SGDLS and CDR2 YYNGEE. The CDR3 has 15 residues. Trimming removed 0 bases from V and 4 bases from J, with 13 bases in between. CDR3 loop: CASSVAPLRSYGYTF. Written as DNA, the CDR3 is TGTGCCAGCAGCGTAGCCCCGCTACGCTCCTATGGCTACACCTTC. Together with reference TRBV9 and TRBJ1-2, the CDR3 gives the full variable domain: DSGVTQTPKHLITATGQRVTLRCSPRSGDLSVYWYQQSLDQGLQFLIQYYNGEERAKGNILERFSAQQFPDLHSELNLSSLELGDSALYFCASSVAPLRSYGYTFGSGTRLTVV.

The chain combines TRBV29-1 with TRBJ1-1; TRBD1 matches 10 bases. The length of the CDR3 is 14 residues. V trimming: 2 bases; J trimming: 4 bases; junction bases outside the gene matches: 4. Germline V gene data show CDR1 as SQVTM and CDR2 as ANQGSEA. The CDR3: CSVEHGTGATEAFF. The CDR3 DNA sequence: TGCAGCGTTGAACACGGGACAGGGGCCACTGAAGCTTTCTTT. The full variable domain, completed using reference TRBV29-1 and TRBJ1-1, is SAVISQKPSRDICQRGTSLTIQCQVDSQVTMMFWYRQQPGQSLTLIATANQGSEATYESGFVIDKFPISRPNLTFSTLTVSNMSPEDSSIYLCSVEHGTGATEAFFGQGTRLTVV.

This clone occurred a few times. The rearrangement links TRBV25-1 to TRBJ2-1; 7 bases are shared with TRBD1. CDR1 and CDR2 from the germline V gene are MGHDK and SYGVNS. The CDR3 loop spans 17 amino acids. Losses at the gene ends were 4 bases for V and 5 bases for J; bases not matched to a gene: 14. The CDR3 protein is CASSGPFTGTVNNEQFF. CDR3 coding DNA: TGTGCCAGCAGTGGTCCGTTCACCGGGACAGTCAACAATGAGCAGTTCTTC. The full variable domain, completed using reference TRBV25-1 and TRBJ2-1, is EADIYQTPRYLVIGTGKKITLECSQTMGHDKMYWYQQDPGMELHLIHYSYGVNSTEKGDLSSESTVSRIRTEHFPLTLESARPSHTSQYLCASSGPFTGTVNNEQFFGPGTRLTVL.